One and the same sample provided the 15 T cell receptor beta chains below, sequenced in a study of blood T cell repertoires in COVID-19. Clones were read by immunoSEQ multiplex PCR, and TCRdb kept only the in-frame ones, dropping some. The sample has about 140,000 clones, around 78% seen once; the top ten hold less than 2.5%. Sequenced material: peripheral blood. These receptor sequences come from a woman aged 60-75 years with acute or convalescent COVID-19.

This rearrangement joins TRBV6-6 to TRBJ1-5; the D gene is possibly TRBD1 (6 bases). Trimming shortened V by 1 base and J by 4 bases, and 8 bases separated the two germline ends. CDR1 is MNHNY and CDR2 is SVGAGI in the germline V gene (reference sequence). The CDR3 contains 14 residues. The CDR3 reads CASSYLGGNQPQHF. In DNA, the CDR3 is TGTGCCAGCAGTTACTTAGGGGGAAATCAGCCCCAGCATTTT.

The chain is built from TRBV20-1 and TRBJ2-1, with TRBD2 identical over 11 bases. The CDR3 has 16 amino acids. Trimming cost V 3 bases and J 10 bases; bases outside gene matches: 14. Germline CDR1 DFQATT, CDR2 SNEGSKA (reference sequence). The CDR3 protein is CSASPTSGRLGREQFF. The DNA of the CDR3 is TGCAGTGCTAGTCCAACTAGCGGGAGACTCGGGCGGGAGCAGTTCTTC.

The chain uses TRBV24-1 and TRBJ1-1; 8 nucleotides agree with TRBD1. This CDR3 region has 15 residues. The germline V gene encodes CDR1 KGHDR and CDR2 SFDVKD. V shed 7 bases, J shed 4 bases, and the junction held 10 bases outside the gene matches. The CDR3 nucleotides read TGTGCCACCAGCGTGGACTCTACAGGGGGCACTGAAGCTTTCTTT. Translation gives CATSVDSTGGTEAFF.

The J gene is TRBJ2-1, the V gene TRBV25-1; D not certain. Trimming took off 3 bases at V and 6 bases at J, with 6 bases between the two ends. CDR3 length: 12 residues. Germline assignment: CDR1 MGHDK and CDR2 SYGVNS. Here the CDR3 reads CASSETFNEQFF. The CDR3 bases are TGTGCCAGCAGTGAGACTTTCAATGAGCAGTTCTTC.

The chain has TRBV18 and TRBJ2-7; maybe TRBD1 (5 bases). The germline gives CDR1 KGHSH, CDR2 LQKENI. Trimming took 3 bases from V and 3 from J, leaving 15 bases between them. The CDR3 runs 15 residues. The CDR3 DNA reads TGTGCCAGCTCACCGCGACAGAGCCCACTCTACGAGCAGTACTTC. Translation: CASSPRQSPLYEQYF.

The chain has TRBV6-1 and TRBJ2-7; 13 bases map to TRBD2. Germline V gives CDR1 MNHNS, CDR2 SASEGT. The V and J ends lost 0 bases and 5 bases, in that order; junction bases with no gene match: 13. CDR3 length equals 19 residues. CDR3 residues: CASSEALLAGGPVTHEQYF. The DNA of the CDR3 is TGTGCCAGCAGTGAAGCCCTACTAGCGGGAGGGCCTGTAACTCACGAGCAGTACTTC.

Only a few counts were recorded for this clone. The chain uses TRBV30 and TRBJ1-1; D is unclear. Per germline, CDR1 GTSNPN and CDR2 SVGIG (reference sequence). The V and J ends lost 0 bases and 1 base respectively, with 6 bases between them. This CDR3 comprises 13 residues. Here the CDR3 reads CAWSVPPNTEAFF. In DNA, the CDR3 is TGTGCCTGGAGTGTCCCTCCGAACACTGAAGCTTTCTTT. Full variable domain (remainder filled in from reference TRBV30 and TRBJ1-1): SQTIHQWPATLVQPVGSPLSLECTVEGTSNPNLYWYRQAAGRGLQLLFYSVGIGQISSEVPQNLSASRPQDRQFILSSKKLLLSDSGFYLCAWSVPPNTEAFFGQGTRLTVV.

The rearrangement uses TRBV6-5 and TRBJ2-7; 8 bases fit TRBD1. This CDR3 has 14 residues. Trimming cost V 6 bases and J 2 bases; bases outside gene matches: 6. The germline V gene encodes CDR1 MNHEY and CDR2 SVGAGI. The CDR3 sequence is CASRTTGDAYEQYF. The DNA of the CDR3 is TGTGCCAGCAGAACGACAGGGGACGCCTACGAGCAGTACTTC.

This chain joins TRBV7-8 and TRBJ1-5, with D maybe TRBD1 (6 bases). The V gene's germline CDR1 is SGHVS and CDR2 FQNEAQ. CDR3 size: 14 residues. Trimming removed 7 bases at V and 4 bases at J, with 14 bases between. The chain's CDR3 is CASNEGQRNQPQHF. The CDR3 coding sequence is TGTGCCAGCAACGAAGGACAGAGAAATCAGCCCCAGCATTTT.

The V gene is TRBV27, the J gene TRBJ1-1; 7 bases line up with TRBD1. Germline loops: CDR1 MNHEY, CDR2 SMNVEV (reference sequence). The V and J ends lost 5 bases and 7 bases, in that order; junction bases with no gene match: 10. This CDR3 has 14 amino acids. Here the CDR3 DNA reads TGTGCCAGCAGTCCCCGTGACAGGGCAGGTGAAGCTTTCTTT. This codes for CASSPRDRAGEAFF.

V usage is TRBV12-3 or TRBV12-4 and J usage is TRBJ2-1, with D maybe TRBD1 (5 bases). This CDR3 region has 11 residues. Between the trimmed V and J ends, which lost 5 bases and 12 bases, there was a span of 11 bases. The CDR3 loop reads CASSPGLWQFF. The CDR3 DNA is TGTGCCAGCAGTCCAGGGTTATGGCAGTTCTTC.

The rearrangement uses TRBV9 and TRBJ2-1; possible D gene TRBD1, 5 bases. The CDR3 runs to 12 residues. Germline CDR1 SGDLS, CDR2 YYNGEE. V lost 4 bases and J 8 bases, leaving 10 bases between the germline ends. The CDR3 region is CASSPRAHEQFF. In DNA, the CDR3 is TGTGCCAGCAGCCCCAGGGCCCATGAGCAGTTCTTC. Drawing the rest from reference TRBV9 and TRBJ2-1, the complete variable domain is DSGVTQTPKHLITATGQRVTLRCSPRSGDLSVYWYQQSLDQGLQFLIQYYNGEERAKGNILERFSAQQFPDLHSELNLSSLELGDSALYFCASSPRAHEQFFGPGTRLTVL.

This chain connects TRBV5-1 to TRBJ1-1, with TRBD1 matching 7 bases. Trimming removed 0 bases from V and 1 base from J; junction bases left unmatched: 9. Looked up from germline, CDR1 is SGHRS and CDR2 is YFSETQ. This CDR3 has 17 residues. Here the CDR3 reads CASSLAQGQTWNTEAFF. CDR3 sequence (DNA): TGCGCCAGCAGCTTGGCACAGGGACAGACTTGGAACACTGAAGCTTTCTTT.

The genes are TRBV28 and TRBJ1-5; 9 bases are a match to TRBD1. Trimming at V came to 3 bases and at J to 5 bases, leaving 5 bases not matched to a gene. The germline CDR1 and CDR2 sequences are MDHEN and SYDVKM. The CDR3 is 15 residues long. The CDR3 region has the DNA TGTGCCAGCAGTTTTGTGGGACAGGGTGATCAGCCCCAGCATTTT. This sequence encodes CASSFVGQGDQPQHF.

The rearrangement joins TRBV2 to TRBJ1-2, with D maybe TRBD1 (6 bases). With 8 bases removed from V and 0 bases from J, the gap between germline ends came to 16 bases. This CDR3 has 15 residues. Germline CDR1 reads SNHLY; CDR2 reads FYNNEI. The CDR3 region has the DNA TGTGCCAGCCTTTCCGCAGGGGAAGCTAACTATGGCTACACCTTC. It yields the protein CASLSAGEANYGYTF.